A selection of T cell receptor beta chains follows, all from one sample in a study of T cells in Graves' hyperthyroidism and ophthalmopathy. TCRdb itself ran the multiplex PCR reads through MiXCR, one entry per CDR3 protein. The sample consists of 300,000 to 400,000 distinct CDR3 sequences, 21% of them appearing once. Sequences were obtained from blood. These receptors all come from a woman in her forties or fifties with Graves' hyperthyroidism. Each CDR3 is given with its conserved first and last residue. D genes are given only for firm matches. Some rows have no size entry. The others give once, few or many, or a class for an expanded clone.

CDR3,DNA,size,D,J,V
CASSKTSGSSYEQYF,TGTGCCAGCAGCAAAACTAGCGGGTCTTCCTACGAGCAGTACTTC,many,TRBD2,TRBJ2-7,TRBV2
CASGTNNEQFF,TGTGCCAGCGGGACAAACAATGAGCAGTTCTTC,few,NA,TRBJ2-1,TRBV6-1
CASSLARGGVNEQFF,TGTGCCAGCAGCTTAGCTCGCGGGGGGGTTAATGAGCAGTTCTTC,many,TRBD2,TRBJ2-1,TRBV7-9
CSASNPGVGYTF,TGCAGTGCTAGCAATCCAGGGGTTGGCTACACCTTC,many,NA,TRBJ1-2,TRBV20-1
CSARDSAQETQYF,TGCAGTGCCCGGGACAGTGCACAAGAGACCCAGTACTTC,NA,TRBD1,TRBJ2-5,TRBV20-1
CASSPSGSSYDEQFF,TGTGCCAGCTCACCGAGCGGTTCCTCCTACGATGAGCAGTTCTTC,NA,NA,TRBJ2-1,TRBV18
CASSSRHNTDTQYF,TGTGCCAGCAGTTCCCGACATAACACAGATACGCAGTATTTT,many,NA,TRBJ2-3,TRBV28
CASSLIVPPSTDTQYF,TGTGCCAGCAGCTTAATCGTCCCACCTAGCACAGATACGCAGTATTTT,many,NA,TRBJ2-3,TRBV11-2
CASSQGPGELFF,TGTGCCAGCAGCCAAGGTCCCGGGGAGCTGTTTTTT,many,NA,TRBJ2-2,TRBV3-1
CASSQAGPNEQFF,TGTGCCAGCAGCCAGGCAGGGCCCAATGAGCAGTTCTTC,few,NA,TRBJ2-1,TRBV9
CASSPRLAGNNRVGTDTQYF,TGTGCCAGCAGCCCCAGACTAGCGGGGAATAATCGGGTCGGCACAGATACGCAGTATTTT,many,TRBD2,TRBJ2-3,TRBV11-2
CASVGGLAPDTQYF,TGTGCTAGTGTGGGGGGACTAGCTCCAGATACGCAGTATTTT,many,TRBD2,TRBJ2-3,TRBV12-5
CASSFVPDRLFEAFF,TGTGCCAGCAGTTTCGTACCCGACAGGCTTTTTGAAGCTTTCTTT,many,NA,TRBJ1-1,TRBV12-3/TRBV12-4
CASSLARSGGVGYTF,TGTGCCAGCAGCTTGGCCAGGTCCGGGGGAGTGGGCTACACCTTC,few,NA,TRBJ1-2,TRBV7-2
CASSLLNPPGRKKYF,TGTGCCAGCAGCCTGCTCAACCCCCCGGGAAGAAAAAAGTACTTC,many,NA,TRBJ2-5,TRBV11-2
CASTPGQGAGTYEQYF,TGTGCCAGCACCCCGGGGCAAGGGGCAGGTACCTACGAGCAGTACTTC,many,NA,TRBJ2-7,TRBV3-1
CASSPLTGRGTEAFF,TGTGCCAGCAGCCCCCTGACAGGTCGGGGGACTGAAGCTTTCTTT,many,NA,TRBJ1-1,TRBV11-2
CASSLVFGSEAFF,TGCGCCAGCAGCTTGGTCTTTGGCAGCGAAGCTTTCTTT,NA,NA,TRBJ1-1,TRBV5-1
CASRPQRNHGYTF,TGTGCCAGCAGGCCACAGAGAAATCATGGCTACACCTTC,NA,NA,TRBJ1-2,TRBV12-3/TRBV12-4
CASTQREGADTQYF,TGTGCCAGCACCCAGAGGGAGGGAGCAGATACGCAGTATTTT,few,TRBD2,TRBJ2-3,TRBV7-9